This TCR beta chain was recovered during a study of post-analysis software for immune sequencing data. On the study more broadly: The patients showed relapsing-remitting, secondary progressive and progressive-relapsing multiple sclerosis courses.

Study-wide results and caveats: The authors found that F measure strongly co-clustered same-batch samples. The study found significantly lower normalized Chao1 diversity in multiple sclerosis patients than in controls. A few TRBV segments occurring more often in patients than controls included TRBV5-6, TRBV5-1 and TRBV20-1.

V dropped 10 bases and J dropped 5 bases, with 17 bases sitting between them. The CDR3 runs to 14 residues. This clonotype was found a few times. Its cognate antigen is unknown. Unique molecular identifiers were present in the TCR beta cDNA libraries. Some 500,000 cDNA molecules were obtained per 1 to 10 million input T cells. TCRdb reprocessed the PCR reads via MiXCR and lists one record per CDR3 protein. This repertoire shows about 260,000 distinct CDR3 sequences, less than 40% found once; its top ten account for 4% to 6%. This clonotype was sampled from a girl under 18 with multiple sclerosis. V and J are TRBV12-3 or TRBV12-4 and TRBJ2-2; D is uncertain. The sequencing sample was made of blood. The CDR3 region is CATGPLLGTGELFF. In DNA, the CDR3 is TGTGCCACCGGGCCGTTGTTAGGGACCGGGGAGCTGTTTTTT.